Following are 29 T cell receptor beta chains from one sample sequenced in a study of blood T cell repertoires in COVID-19. Assay: immunoSEQ multiplex PCR; the TCRdb copy retains only in-frame clones and omits some. The table has about 110,000 clones, 71% seen once. The sequenced sample was peripheral blood. These receptors all stem from a woman aged 40 to 50 with acute or convalescent COVID-19.

The V and J genes are TRBV7-2 and TRBJ1-2; the match to TRBD1 covers 9 bases. CDR1 SGHTA and CDR2 FQGNSA come from the germline V gene. J gave up 8 bases and V 1 base, and 8 bases lay outside the gene matches. The CDR3 extends over 15 amino acids. Here the CDR3 DNA reads TGTGCCAGCAGCTTAGACACAGGGGGCGTAAGGGGCTACACCTTC. This translates into CASSLDTGGVRGYTF.

This clone was seen only a few times. This chain links TRBV6-5 with TRBJ1-3, with a weak D call TRBD1 (6 bases). The CDR3 is 14 residues long. V lost 6 bases, J lost 0 bases, and 9 bases lay in between. Germline values: CDR1 MNHEY, CDR2 SVGAGI. CDR3 sequence: CASSLGGSGNTIYF. The CDR3 region has the DNA TGTGCCAGCAGCCTAGGGGGCTCTGGAAACACCATATATTTT.

In DNA form, the CDR3 reads TGTGCCAGCACCTCCGGGACAGGGGCAGGTCAGCCCCAGCATTTT. This translates into CASTSGTGAGQPQHF. V is TRBV3-1 (or the pseudogene TRBV3-2) and J is TRBJ1-5; 10 nucleotides match TRBD1. The CDR3 sequence is 15 residues long. Trimming cost V 7 bases and J 6 bases; bases outside gene matches: 9. Per germline, CDR1 LGHDT and CDR2 YNNKEL (reference sequence).

This clone was seen only once. The junction shows a germline mismatch at one end, possibly a read error. The V call is TRBV11-2, the J call TRBJ2-1; possibly TRBD2 for D (6 bases). Germline CDR1 is SGHAT and CDR2 is FQNNGV. The CDR3 totals 15 residues. The CDR3 DNA reads as TGTGCCAGCAACACCGGGGACTCCCGATACAATGAGCGGTTCTTC. This gives the protein CASNTGDSRYNERFF. The complete variable domain, with remaining parts taken from reference TRBV11-2 and TRBJ2-1, reads EAGVAQSPRYKIIEKRQSVAFWCNPISGHATLYWYQQILGQGPKLLIQFQNNGVVDDSQLPKDRFSAERLKGVDSTLKIQPAKLEDSAVYLCASNTGDSRYNERFFGPGTRLTVL.

The rearrangement joins TRBV27 to TRBJ2-3, with 12 bases matching TRBD2. Trimming at V came to 5 bases and at J to 3 bases, leaving 9 bases not matched to a gene. Germline loops: CDR1 MNHEY, CDR2 SMNVEV (reference sequence). This CDR3 comprises 17 residues. In DNA, the CDR3 is TGTGCCAGCAGTCACACCCCCGGACTAGCGGGGACAGATACGCAGTATTTT. It yields the protein CASSHTPGLAGTDTQYF.

This chain joins TRBV6-5 and TRBJ2-3, with 14 bases identical to TRBD2. Germline-derived CDR1 and CDR2 are MNHEY and SVGAGI. Losses at the gene ends were 5 bases for V and 4 bases for J; bases not matched to a gene: 2. CDR3 length equals 15 residues. Here the CDR3 reads CASSKTSGGADTQYF. Written as DNA, the CDR3 is TGTGCCAGCAGTAAGACTAGCGGGGGGGCAGATACGCAGTATTTT.

The chain has TRBV5-1 and TRBJ1-1; tentative D call: TRBD1 (6 bases). The CDR3 sequence is 13 residues long. CDR1 SGHRS and CDR2 YFSETQ come from the germline V gene. V was trimmed by 9 bases and J by 1 base, leaving 13 bases between them. For the CDR3, the DNA is TGCGCCACCAAACCGACAGGGAACACTGAAGCTTTCTTT. It specifies CATKPTGNTEAFF.

Note on this clone: The junction and the germline gene differ at one end; a read error may be behind it. V and J are TRBV7-3 and TRBJ1-1; D possibly corresponds to TRBD1 (5 bases). Per the germline V gene, CDR1 is SGHTA and CDR2 is FQGTGA. CDR3 length equals 15 residues. The CDR3 DNA reads TGTGCCAGCAGTTTAAGGCCAGGGAAGATCACTGAAGCTTTCTTT. This encodes CASSLRPGKITEAFF. Variable domain in full (rest from reference TRBV7-3 and TRBJ1-1): GAGVSQTPSNKVTEKGKYVELRCDPISGHTALYWYRQSLGQGPEFLIYFQGTGAADDSGLPNDRFFAVRPEGSVSTLKIQRTERGDSAVYLCASSLRPGKITEAFFGQGTRLTVV.

The table lists this clone with a few counts. The chain combines TRBV6-1 with TRBJ2-3; tentative D call: TRBD1 (5 bases). The germline gives CDR1 MNHNS, CDR2 SASEGT. V was cut by 3 bases and J by 6 bases, with 13 bases left in between. The CDR3 loop spans 14 amino acids. The CDR3 sequence is CASSDWQGSDTQYF. CDR3 DNA sequence: TGTGCCAGCAGTGATTGGCAGGGATCGGATACGCAGTATTTT.

V gene TRBV7-2 combines with J gene TRBJ2-1; perhaps TRBD1 as D (6 bases). The germline CDR1 and CDR2 sequences are SGHTA and FQGNSA. Trimming cost V 5 bases and J 7 bases, with 18 bases left between them. The CDR3 is made up of 15 amino acids. The CDR3 bases are TGTGCCAGCAGCCGGGCAGGGGCGAAGGGAAATGAGCAGTTCTTC. This sequence encodes CASSRAGAKGNEQFF.

V gene TRBV3-1 (or the pseudogene TRBV3-2) combines with J gene TRBJ2-7; 9 bases line up with TRBD1. CDR1 is LGHDT and CDR2 is YNNKEL in the germline V gene (reference sequence). V trimming: 2 bases; J trimming: 1 base; junction bases outside the gene matches: 6. CDR3 length: 16 residues. CDR3 residues: CASSQTGTGPSYEQYF. In DNA, the CDR3 is TGTGCCAGCAGCCAAACCGGGACAGGGCCTTCCTACGAGCAGTACTTC.

The count of this clone is one. V and J are TRBV28 and TRBJ1-3, with 7 positions matching TRBD1. The CDR3 is 16 amino acids. Trimming took 2 bases from V and 3 from J; bases not matched to a gene: 7. The germline V gene encodes CDR1 MDHEN and CDR2 SYDVKM. The CDR3 region has the DNA TGTGCCAGCAGTTTACTGTTAGGGGGCCGTGGAAACACCATATATTTT. It yields the protein CASSLLLGGRGNTIYF.

This chain connects TRBV7-2 to TRBJ1-1, with D perhaps matching TRBD1 (6 bases). V was clipped by 9 bases and J by 4 bases, with 18 bases between them. There are 14 residues in the CDR3. In germline, CDR1 is SGHTA, CDR2 FQGNSA. As DNA, the CDR3 is TGTGCCAGTCAGAGGGGGGGAGTGAGCACTGAAGCTTTCTTT. This translates into CASQRGGVSTEAFF.

This sequence joins TRBV5-4 and TRBJ1-1, with 9 bases aligning to TRBD1. Germline assignment: CDR1 SGHNT and CDR2 YYREEE (reference sequence). CDR3 size: 16 residues. The J segment lost 1 base and the V segment lost 4 bases, leaving 8 bases of the junction unmatched. The CDR3 reads CASSPGTGRKNTEAFF. DNA of the CDR3: TGTGCCAGCAGCCCCGGGACAGGGAGGAAGAACACTGAAGCTTTCTTT. The variable domain in full, with the rest retrieved from reference TRBV5-4 and TRBJ1-1, is ETGVTQSPTHLIKTRGQQVTLRCSSQSGHNTVSWYQQALGQGPQFIFQYYREEENGRGNFPPRFSGLQFPNYSSELNVNALELDDSALYLCASSPGTGRKNTEAFFGQGTRLTVV.

The rearrangement uses TRBV7-3 and TRBJ1-1; D gene ambiguous. The ends were cut back, 6 bases at V and 10 bases at J, with 15 bases in the middle. The CDR3 has 12 amino acids. Germline V gives CDR1 SGHTA, CDR2 FQGTGA. The CDR3 region is CASSSPPGRAFF. In DNA form, the CDR3 reads TGTGCCAGCAGTTCCCCTCCGGGTAGAGCTTTCTTT.

The V call is TRBV5-1, the J call TRBJ2-3, with 8 bases identical to TRBD1. This CDR3 has 15 amino acids. The J segment lost 6 bases and the V segment lost 4 bases, leaving 10 bases of the junction unmatched. Germline V gene data show CDR1 as SGHRS and CDR2 as YFSETQ. This CDR3 is CASSTMGQVADTQYF. DNA of the CDR3: TGCGCCAGCAGCACAATGGGACAGGTCGCGGATACGCAGTATTTT.

The rearrangement links TRBV10-3 to TRBJ1-3; 7 bases match TRBD1. V lost 10 bases and J lost 0; bases outside the gene matches: 15. The CDR3 runs 17 residues. Germline values: CDR1 ENHRY, CDR2 SYGVKD. Here the CDR3 reads CATRRWDSDDSGNTIYF. The CDR3 DNA is TGTGCCACGCGGCGCTGGGACAGTGACGACTCTGGAAACACCATATATTTT.

This clone showed up just a few times. The chain is built from TRBV5-1 and TRBJ2-1; TRBD1 agrees at 7 bases. The CDR3 runs 14 residues. Per the germline V gene, CDR1 is SGHRS and CDR2 is YFSETQ. The ends lost 4 bases at V and 8 bases at J; junction bases unmatched: 9. The CDR3 loop reads CASSPRQGVDEQFF. The CDR3 DNA follows: TGCGCCAGCAGCCCTCGACAGGGAGTCGATGAGCAGTTCTTC.

The genes are TRBV5-6 and TRBJ1-4, with 8 nucleotides matching TRBD1. Germline lookup yields CDR1 SGHDT and CDR2 YYEEEE. The CDR3 spans 18 residues. V lost 4 bases, J lost 3 bases, and 14 bases stayed unmatched. CDR3 DNA sequence: TGTGCCAGCAGCACCGAGCAGGGGGCCCCCTTCCCTAATGAAAAACTGTTTTTT. It translates to CASSTEQGAPFPNEKLFF. The whole variable domain, remainder taken from reference TRBV5-6 and TRBJ1-4, is DAGVTQSPTHLIKTRGQQVTLRCSPKSGHDTVSWYQQALGQGPQFIFQYYEEEERQRGNFPDRFSGHQFPNYSSELNVNALLLGDSALYLCASSTEQGAPFPNEKLFFGSGTQLSVL.

J is TRBJ2-1 and V is TRBV3-1 (or the pseudogene TRBV3-2); D gene ambiguous. V dropped 0 bases and J dropped 12 bases, with 15 bases sitting between them. Germline V gene data show CDR1 as LGHDT and CDR2 as YNNKEL (reference sequence). The CDR3 has 14 amino acids. This CDR3 is CASSQDSGSDRQFF. CDR3 nucleotide sequence: TGTGCCAGCAGCCAAGATTCGGGTTCTGATAGGCAGTTCTTC.

V is TRBV28 and J is TRBJ1-1; the match to TRBD1 covers 11 bases. The CDR3 length is 14 residues. V gave up 2 bases and J gave up 10 bases; unmatched junction bases: 6. Germline CDR1 is MDHEN and CDR2 is SYDVKM. The CDR3 region is CASSLAGQGARAFF. Here the CDR3 DNA reads TGTGCCAGCAGTTTAGCCGGACAGGGGGCGCGAGCTTTCTTT.

This clone was recorded a few times. V is TRBV14 and J is TRBJ1-1; 10 bases line up with TRBD1. The CDR3 consists of 14 residues. V trimming: 5 bases; J trimming: 5 bases; junction bases outside the gene matches: 5. Germline CDR1 and CDR2: SGHDN and FVKESK. The CDR3 spells CASSYGTGVTEAFF. The DNA for the CDR3 is TGTGCCAGCAGCTACGGGACAGGGGTTACTGAAGCTTTCTTT.

The V call is TRBV10-3, the J call TRBJ1-1, with unresolved D. Trimming removed 2 bases at V and 0 bases at J, with 4 bases between. CDR3 length: 13 residues. Germline assignment: CDR1 ENHRY and CDR2 SYGVKD. The CDR3 sequence is CAISETMNTEAFF. The DNA for the CDR3 is TGTGCCATCAGTGAGACAATGAACACTGAAGCTTTCTTT.

The chain joins TRBV5-5 to TRBJ2-1; 8 bases match TRBD2. Germline-derived CDR1 and CDR2 are SGHKS and YYEKEE (reference sequence). The CDR3 contains 15 residues. The V and J ends lost 0 bases and 6 bases, in that order; junction bases with no gene match: 5. CDR3 in DNA: TGTGCCAGCAGCTTGGGGCAGCGGGGGCTCAATGAGCAGTTCTTC. This translates into CASSLGQRGLNEQFF.

The chain uses TRBV5-1 and TRBJ2-7, with D tentatively TRBD2 (5 bases). The length of the CDR3 is 12 residues. Trimming shortened V by 2 bases and J by 4 bases, and 7 bases separated the two germline ends. Germline V lookup: CDR1 SGHRS, CDR2 YFSETQ. The CDR3 region has the DNA TGCGCCAGCAGCTTAACGGGGTACGAGCAGTACTTC. Translation gives CASSLTGYEQYF.

The table lists this clone with many counts. V and J are TRBV2 and TRBJ1-5; unclear D gene. Germline loops: CDR1 SNHLY, CDR2 FYNNEI. CDR3 length: 14 residues. Trimming stripped 4 bases from V and 0 bases from J, with 7 bases between. CDR3 DNA: TGTGCCAGCAGTGGCCAACTTAGCAATCAGCCCCAGCATTTT. Its protein is CASSGQLSNQPQHF.

This rearrangement joins TRBV4-1 to TRBJ2-2; D is undetermined. Germline CDR1 reads MGHRA; CDR2 reads YSYEKL. V lost 5 bases and J 4 bases, leaving 8 bases between the germline ends. CDR3 length: 13 amino acids. The chain's CDR3 is CASSLALTGELFF. The CDR3 bases are TGCGCCAGCAGCTTGGCCCTCACCGGGGAGCTGTTTTTT.

The chain joins TRBV9 to TRBJ2-7; a weak D match, TRBD1 (6 bases). From germline, CDR1 is SGDLS and CDR2 YYNGEE. The CDR3 extends over 15 amino acids. V shed 0 bases and J shed 7 bases, with 17 bases lying between them. CDR3 residues: CASSVEGRGYDEQYF. The CDR3, as DNA: TGTGCCAGCAGCGTAGAAGGCAGGGGTTACGATGAGCAGTACTTC.

The table lists this clone with a few counts. The chain recombines TRBV30 with TRBJ1-5, with D hard to call. The germline V gene encodes CDR1 GTSNPN and CDR2 SVGIG (reference sequence). The CDR3 contains 13 residues. Deletions cut 0 bases from V and 2 bases from J, with 5 bases between. The CDR3 DNA sequence: TGTGCCTGGAGTGTACGGGGCAATCAGCCCCAGCATTTT. Its protein product is CAWSVRGNQPQHF.